This entry lists 8 T cell receptor beta chains sequenced from one sample in a study of shared clonotypes between healthy human individuals. Assay: immunoSEQ multiplex PCR; the TCRdb copy retains only in-frame clones and omits some. The repertoire has under 650,000 clones, around 96% of them found once; the top ten carry roughly 0.06%. The source material was naive CD4+ T cells sorted from blood. Subset in this sample: CD45RA+ positively selected. The receptors shown here come from a woman under 40 in good health.

The V call is TRBV5-4, the J call TRBJ1-6; tentatively, D is TRBD1 (5 bases). Trimming took 1 base from V and 8 from J, leaving 13 bases between them. This CDR3 is built from 15 residues. The germline CDR1 and CDR2 sequences are SGHNT and YYREEE (reference sequence). This chain's CDR3 is CASSLQGVGDSPLHF. The DNA for the CDR3 is TGTGCCAGCAGCTTGCAAGGGGTTGGGGATTCACCCCTCCACTTT.

The chain employs TRBV4-2 and TRBJ2-4; a possible D gene is TRBD1 (6 bases). This CDR3 comprises 15 residues. V was pared by 1 base and J by 6 bases, with 13 bases between. Germline V CDR1 and CDR2: LGHNA, YNFKEQ. The CDR3 coding sequence is TGTGCCAGCAGCCAAGCAGGGGCCGAGGTAAACATTCAGTACTTC. Its protein product is CASSQAGAEVNIQYF.

This chain joins TRBV5-6 and TRBJ2-2; 8 nucleotides agree with TRBD2. Unmatched junction bases numbered 10, after V lost 3 bases and J lost 6 bases. Germline loops: CDR1 SGHDT, CDR2 YYEEEE. The CDR3 runs 16 residues. In DNA form, the CDR3 reads TGTGCCAGCAGCTCGACTAGCGCCCAGATGTCCGGGGAGCTGTTTTTT. Translation gives CASSSTSAQMSGELFF.

The rearrangement uses TRBV19 and TRBJ1-2; D is perhaps TRBD1 (5 bases). Trimming cost V 4 bases and J 4 bases, with 10 bases left between them. Germline V gene data show CDR1 as LNHDA and CDR2 as SQIVND (reference sequence). CDR3 size: 13 residues. CDR3 coding DNA: TGTGCCAGTAGTACCTTGCAGGGCTATGGCTACACCTTC. Translating it yields CASSTLQGYGYTF.

V usage is TRBV27 and J usage is TRBJ2-7; weak D call: TRBD1 (6 bases). The V gene's germline CDR1 is MNHEY and CDR2 SMNVEV (reference sequence). Trimming removed 5 bases from V and 0 bases from J, with 17 bases in between. The CDR3 runs 16 residues. CDR3 DNA: TGTGCCAGCAGTCCCTGGACAGTCTCTAGCTCCTACGAGCAGTACTTC. Amino acids: CASSPWTVSSSYEQYF.

The chain employs TRBV5-1 and TRBJ2-7, with a tentative D call TRBD2 (5 bases). Trimming removed 9 bases at V and 5 bases at J, with 18 bases between. The CDR3 has 13 amino acids. CDR1 is SGHRS, CDR2 YFSETQ, per germline. CDR3 region: CATPFRGTHEQYF. CDR3 DNA sequence: TGCGCCACCCCCTTCCGGGGTACCCACGAGCAGTACTTC.

This chain uses TRBV25-1 with TRBJ2-7; 7 nucleotides agree with TRBD1. Trimming took 6 bases from V and 3 from J; bases not matched to a gene: 5. The CDR3 consists of 13 residues. Germline V gene data show CDR1 as MGHDK and CDR2 as SYGVNS. CDR3 DNA: TGTGCCAGCAGACGACAGGGTAGCTACGAGCAGTACTTC. Amino acids: CASRRQGSYEQYF.

V is TRBV30 and J is TRBJ2-3, with D perhaps TRBD2 (7 bases). Germline loops: CDR1 GTSNPN, CDR2 SVGIG (reference sequence). This CDR3 contains 15 residues. Trimming cost V 8 bases and J 1 base, with 19 bases left between them. In nucleotides, the CDR3 is TGTGCCGCCGATAGGGGGGGATCCCGCACAGATACGCAGTATTTT. This sequence encodes CAADRGGSRTDTQYF.